This T cell receptor beta chain was identified in a study of T-cell reconstitution after alpha-beta-depleted transplantation in children. With 4 bases clipped from V and 4 bases from J, the junction kept 19 bases outside the gene matches. CDR1 is MDHEN, CDR2 SYDVKM, per germline. The length of the CDR3 is 19 residues. Unique molecular identifiers tagged the TCRbeta library. TCRdb independently ran MiXCR on the PCR reads; one entry per CDR3 protein. The sample has 60,000 or so distinct CDR3 sequences, less than 55% seen once. V usage is TRBV28 and J usage is TRBJ1-2; 9 bases map to TRBD1. This sequence originates from a male patient between 10 and 17 years old who had a stem cell transplant for acute lymphoblastic leukemia, so the T cells may come from the graft donor. The material was PBMCs, mostly from graft donor cells, obtained 360 days after TCRalphabeta/CD19-depleted stem cell transplant. CDR3 nucleotide sequence: TGTGCCAGCAGTTCCCCCCTTCCGGGACAGGGTGTTTTAAGCTATGGCTACACCTTC. The encoded protein is CASSSPLPGQGVLSYGYTF.